Listed below are T cell receptor beta chains from one sample, sequenced in a study of blood T cell repertoires in COVID-19. Sequenced by immunoSEQ multiplex PCR; TCRdb stores in-frame clones only, minus some. The sample lists about 58,000 clones, over 75% occurring once. The sample taken for sequencing was peripheral blood. Receptor source: a man aged 40-49 years with active COVID-19. Both conserved end residues are part of each CDR3. The D gene is left open where the match is weak. For some rows the clone size is stated as once, few or many, or as a class when expanded; others skip it.

TRBJ1-1 | TRBV30 | - | - | CAWSNKGVDTEAFF | TGTGCCTGGAGTAATAAGGGGGTGGACACTGAAGCTTTCTTT
TRBJ2-7 | TRBV12-3/TRBV12-4 | - | - | CASSPPGDEEQYF | TGTGCCAGCAGTCCCCCCGGTGATGAAGAGCAGTACTTC
TRBJ2-7 | TRBV5-1 | - | TRBD2 | CARSLGGGDDEQYF | TGCGCCCGCAGCTTGGGCGGGGGGGACGACGAGCAGTACTTC
TRBJ2-7 | TRBV4-1 | - | - | CASSSPGTSYEQYF | TGCGCCAGCAGTAGCCCCGGGACAAGCTACGAGCAGTACTTC
TRBJ1-1 | TRBV12-5 | - | - | CASGPTKGSATEAFF | TGTGCTAGTGGTCCCACGAAGGGGTCAGCCACTGAAGCTTTCTTT
TRBJ2-1 | TRBV19 | - | - | CASSIQSRREQFF | TGTGCCAGTAGTATCCAGTCCCGGAGGGAGCAGTTCTTC
TRBJ2-7 | TRBV5-1 | - | TRBD1 | CASSLAAGQELDEQYF | TGCGCCAGCAGCTTGGCCGCGGGACAGGAATTAGACGAGCAGTACTTC
TRBJ1-2 | TRBV10-3 | - | - | CATRDGAGAYGYTF | TGTGCCACCCGTGACGGGGCAGGGGCCTATGGCTACACCTTC
TRBJ2-1 | TRBV10-1 | few | - | CASSESVRPNSYNEQFF | TGCGCCAGCAGTGAGAGCGTCCGCCCCAACTCCTACAATGAGCAGTTCTTC
TRBJ2-7 | TRBV5-1 | - | TRBD1 | CASSETGGIYEQYF | TGCGCCAGCAGCGAGACAGGGGGTATCTACGAGCAGTACTTC
TRBJ1-5 | TRBV5-6 | - | - | CASSFGGGIQPQHF | TGTGCCAGCAGCTTTGGTGGGGGCATTCAGCCCCAGCATTTT
TRBJ2-7 | TRBV13 | - | TRBD2 | CASNRSGGAPEGEQYF | TGTGCCAGCAACCGGAGCGGGGGGGCCCCCGAAGGCGAGCAGTACTTC
TRBJ2-3 | TRBV9 | - | TRBD2 | CASSAGLEAQYF | TGTGCCAGCAGCGCGGGACTAGAGGCGCAGTATTTT
TRBJ1-3 | TRBV13 | medium-sized | - | CASSLGPGLPGNTIYF | TGTGCCAGCAGCCTAGGCCCCGGTTTGCCTGGAAACACCATATATTTT
TRBJ2-7 | TRBV30 | - | TRBD2 | CACVPPGLAGRNYEQYF | TGTGCCTGCGTTCCCCCCGGACTAGCGGGTCGAAACTACGAGCAGTACTTC
TRBJ1-1 | TRBV10-3 | once | - | CAISEMFGRTEAFF | TGTGCCATCAGTGAAATGTTTGGTCGGACTGAAGCTTTCTTT
TRBJ1-1 | TRBV30 | - | - | CAWSVSVNTEAFF | TGTGCCTGGAGTGTAAGCGTGAACACTGAAGCTTTCTTT
TRBJ1-6 | TRBV9 | - | TRBD1 | CASSLPLRDRGNSPLHF | TGTGCCAGCAGCCTCCCCCTCCGGGACAGGGGGAATTCACCCCTCCACTTT
TRBJ2-7 | TRBV11-2 | - | - | CASSLSRSEQYF | TGTGCCAGCAGCCTTAGTCGTTCCGAGCAGTACTTC
TRBJ2-1 | TRBV18 | - | TRBD2 | CASSPLTSGRFNEQFF | TGTGCCAGCTCACCACTGACTAGCGGGAGGTTCAATGAGCAGTTCTTC
TRBJ2-1 | TRBV6-6 | - | - | CASRIGQTRHEQFF | TGTGCCAGCAGGATCGGACAGACGAGGCATGAGCAGTTCTTC
TRBJ2-7 | TRBV28 | - | - | CASSRNGSPTYEQYF | TGTGCCAGCAGTAGAAACGGGTCCCCAACCTACGAGCAGTACTTC
TRBJ2-3 | TRBV27 | - | TRBD2 | CASSSWGLAETTDTQYF | TGTGCCAGCAGTTCCTGGGGACTAGCGGAAACCACAGATACGCAGTATTTT
TRBJ2-7 | TRBV7-8 | - | - | CASSQRYEQYF | TGTGCCAGCAGCCAGCGCTACGAGCAGTACTTC
TRBJ1-5 | TRBV5-4 | - | - | CASSPPRVNQPQHF | TGTGCCAGCAGCCCTCCCAGGGTCAATCAGCCCCAGCATTTT
TRBJ2-3 | TRBV9 | - | - | CASSERSTDTQYF | TGTGCCAGCTCGGAGCGTAGTACAGATACGCAGTATTTT
TRBJ1-6 | TRBV28 | - | - | CASSRFSPLHF | TGTGCCAGCAGTCGGTTTTCACCCCTCCACTTT
TRBJ2-2 | TRBV27 | - | - | CASSLFGTGELFF | TGTGCCAGCAGTTTATTCGGCACCGGGGAGCTGTTTTTT
TRBJ2-1 | TRBV6-5 | - | TRBD2 | CASSYTLAGYNEQFF | TGTGCCAGCAGTTACACCCTAGCGGGCTACAATGAGCAGTTCTTC
TRBJ2-7 | TRBV28 | - | TRBD2 | CASTSGSFSYEQYF | TGTGCCAGCACTAGCGGGAGTTTCTCCTACGAGCAGTACTTC
TRBJ2-5 | TRBV5-1 | once | TRBD1 | CASSLRQGKETQYF | TGCGCCAGCAGCTTGAGACAGGGTAAAGAGACCCAGTACTTC
TRBJ1-2 | TRBV19 | - | - | CASNIGYYGYTF | TGTGCCAGTAACATTGGCTACTATGGCTACACCTTC
TRBJ2-7 | TRBV6-5 | - | TRBD2 | CASSYGLAGGEQYF | TGTGCCAGCAGTTATGGACTAGCGGGAGGCGAGCAGTACTTC
TRBJ1-1 | TRBV24-1 | - | - | CATSNGQPNTEAFF | TGTGCCACCAGTAATGGACAGCCCAACACTGAAGCTTTCTTT
TRBJ2-2 | TRBV5-4 | - | TRBD2 | CASSPLGGTSGRRDTGELFF | TGTGCCAGCAGCCCCCTAGGGGGGACTAGCGGGAGAAGGGACACCGGGGAGCTGTTTTTT
TRBJ2-1 | TRBV10-3 | - | TRBD2 | CAIRASGRARNEQFF | TGTGCCATCAGAGCTAGCGGGAGGGCCCGCAATGAGCAGTTCTTC
TRBJ1-2 | TRBV28 | medium-sized | TRBD1 | CASSFTGGLYGYTF | TGTGCCAGCAGTTTCACAGGGGGTTTGTATGGCTACACCTTC
TRBJ2-5 | TRBV24-1 | - | TRBD1 | CATSDWDRGHQETQYF | TGTGCCACCAGTGATTGGGACAGGGGGCACCAAGAGACCCAGTACTTC
TRBJ1-6 | TRBV6-1 | - | - | CASSEDPGGNSPLHF | TGTGCCAGCAGTGAAGACCCGGGAGGGAATTCACCCCTCCACTTT
TRBJ2-1 | TRBV5-1 | - | TRBD2 | CASSILAGLGGEQFF | TGCGCCAGCAGCATCTTAGCGGGATTAGGGGGAGAGCAGTTCTTC
TRBJ2-2 | TRBV19 | - | TRBD2 | CASSLGLAGSYSEEANTGELFF | TGTGCCAGTAGTTTAGGACTAGCGGGCTCTTATTCGGAGGAAGCGAACACCGGGGAGCTGTTTTTT
TRBJ1-1 | TRBV28 | medium-sized | - | CASSSQTVWNTEAFF | TGTGCCAGCAGTTCTCAGACAGTGTGGAACACTGAAGCTTTCTTT